Listed here are 21 T cell receptor beta chains from one sample, sequenced in a study of control samples from healthy donors and cancer patients (dated by TCRdb to 2018 to 2021). Preparation of the library involved the immunoSEQ multiplex PCR assay. Drawn from immuneACCESS, this table holds only the in-frame rearrangements with V and J called that TCRdb kept. Clones are partly lost; checked studies trace under half to an unresolved V gene and leave the rest unexplained. For this sample there are approximately 30,000 clones; 94% appear just once. The ten largest clones capture approximately 6.6% of the sample. The specimen sequenced was blood. The receptors originated from a man aged 60-69 years in good health.

This chain joins TRBV7-9 and TRBJ1-2; 7 bases are shared with TRBD1. The CDR3 is 16 residues long. Germline CDR1 is SEHNR and CDR2 is FQNEAQ (reference sequence). V dropped 1 base and J dropped 0; count of bases not matched to a gene: 5. CDR3 nucleotides: TGTGCCAGCAGCTTAGGAGGGGGCGCTTCTAACTATGGCTACACCTTC. Protein: CASSLGGGASNYGYTF.

The J gene is TRBJ1-1, the V gene TRBV4-3, with D possibly matching TRBD1 (5 bases). The CDR3 runs to 15 residues. Trimming left V 0 bases short and J 4 bases short, with 12 bases between. Germline assignment: CDR1 LGHNA and CDR2 YSLEER. CDR3 region: CASSQEARASTEAFF. The CDR3, as DNA: TGCGCCAGCAGCCAAGAGGCCAGGGCGAGCACTGAAGCTTTCTTT.

Note on this clone: The identical CDR3 is also encoded by other nucleotide sequences in the sample. The chain links TRBV18 to TRBJ1-2; D not certain. V lost 3 bases, J lost 0 bases, and 11 bases lay in between. This CDR3 is 15 amino acids long. Germline values: CDR1 KGHSH, CDR2 LQKENI. CDR3 coding DNA: TGTGCCAGCTCACCCCGAGAGAGCGCTAACTATGGCTACACCTTC. Encoded protein: CASSPRESANYGYTF.

The chain recombines TRBV11-3 with TRBJ2-7; unclear D gene. V was shortened by 4 bases and J by 0 bases, with 7 bases between the two germline ends. The CDR3 loop spans 13 amino acids. Germline assignment: CDR1 SGHNT and CDR2 YENEEA. The CDR3 sequence: CASSSGSSYEQYF. The DNA for the CDR3 is TGTGCCAGCAGCTCGGGTTCCTCCTACGAGCAGTACTTC. The whole variable domain, remainder taken from reference TRBV11-3 and TRBJ2-7, is EAGVVQSPRYKIIEKKQPVAFWCNPISGHNTLYWYLQNLGQGPELLIRYENEEAVDDSQLPKDRFSAERLKGVDSTLKIQPAELGDSAVYLCASSSGSSYEQYFGPGTRLTVT.

The V and J genes are TRBV7-8 and TRBJ2-7, with 9 positions matching TRBD1. The CDR3 loop spans 15 amino acids. V shed 3 bases and J 6 bases; nucleotides not matched to a gene: 9. From germline, CDR1 is SGHVS and CDR2 FQNEAQ. The CDR3 DNA is TGTGCCAGCAGCTTCCCGGCGGGACAGGGTGTCGAGCAGTACTTC. This translates into CASSFPAGQGVEQYF.

The genes are TRBV25-1 and TRBJ2-1, with 7 bases matching TRBD1. J gave up 15 bases and V 1 base, and 6 bases lay outside the gene matches. The CDR3 sequence is 12 residues long. Germline V gene data show CDR1 as MGHDK and CDR2 as SYGVNS. The CDR3 spells CASSEWDSGSFF. CDR3 nucleotide sequence: TGTGCCAGCAGTGAATGGGACAGCGGATCGTTCTTC.

The chain's CDR3 is CASSRMGLAGYNEQFF. In nucleotides, the CDR3 is TGTGCCAGCAGCCGGATGGGACTAGCGGGGTACAATGAGCAGTTCTTC. The V call is TRBV5-6, the J call TRBJ2-1; 13 positions agree with TRBD2. The J segment lost 4 bases and the V segment lost 4 bases, leaving 5 bases of the junction unmatched. CDR1 and CDR2 (germline): SGHDT, YYEEEE. The CDR3 loop spans 16 amino acids.

The V gene is TRBV11-3, the J gene TRBJ1-1; D is unresolved. The V end lost 0 bases, the J end lost 0 bases, and 5 bases lay between the germline ends. The CDR3 is 14 amino acids. CDR1 SGHNT and CDR2 YENEEA come from the germline V gene. CDR3 region: CASSLESVNTEAFF. CDR3 in DNA: TGTGCCAGCAGCTTAGAGTCAGTGAACACTGAAGCTTTCTTT. Drawing the rest from reference TRBV11-3 and TRBJ1-1, the complete variable domain is EAGVVQSPRYKIIEKKQPVAFWCNPISGHNTLYWYLQNLGQGPELLIRYENEEAVDDSQLPKDRFSAERLKGVDSTLKIQPAELGDSAVYLCASSLESVNTEAFFGQGTRLTVV.

This chain connects TRBV7-8 to TRBJ1-2, with D possibly matching TRBD1 (6 bases). V gave up 5 bases and J gave up 3 bases, with 16 bases separating them. The germline gives CDR1 SGHVS, CDR2 FQNEAQ. The CDR3 is 15 amino acids. CDR3 protein: CASSRRGGLDYGYTF. DNA of the CDR3: TGTGCCAGCAGCCGAAGAGGGGGTCTTGACTATGGCTACACCTTC.

V and J are TRBV12-3 or TRBV12-4 and TRBJ1-2; no firm D call. V was cut by 3 bases and J by 8 bases, with 10 bases left in between. The CDR3 has 12 amino acids. CDR3 sequence (DNA): TGTGCCAGCAGTTTTCCCGGGAGCGGCTACACCTTC. It codes for CASSFPGSGYTF.

The gene calls are TRBV7-2 and TRBJ2-2; D possibly corresponds to TRBD1 (5 bases). The CDR3 runs 14 residues. CDR1 SGHTA and CDR2 FQGNSA come from the germline V gene. V gave up 7 bases and J gave up 3 bases, with 12 bases separating them. DNA for the CDR3: TGTGCCAGCACGCGACAGCTTCACACCGGGGAGCTGTTTTTT. It codes for CASTRQLHTGELFF.

The gene calls are TRBV6-5 and TRBJ1-1; 8 bases match TRBD1. Looked up from germline, CDR1 is MNHEY and CDR2 is SVGAGI. V was clipped by 8 bases and J by 1 base; unmatched bases: 6. The CDR3 runs to 14 residues. CDR3 in DNA: TGTGCCAGCCGGCAGGGGGCTGAGAACACTGAAGCTTTCTTT. Its translation is CASRQGAENTEAFF.

The chain has TRBV29-1 and TRBJ1-1; D gene unclear. The CDR3 covers 14 residues. With 6 bases removed from V and 1 base from J, the gap between germline ends came to 15 bases. Germline CDR1 and CDR2: SQVTM and ANQGSEA. CDR3 DNA: TGCAGCGTGTCGGAAGGATCCACGAACACTGAAGCTTTCTTT. The encoded protein is CSVSEGSTNTEAFF.

This chain joins TRBV10-3 and TRBJ1-2; D perhaps matches TRBD1 (5 bases). The CDR3 runs to 16 residues. The V and J ends lost 0 bases and 1 base respectively, with 12 bases between them. Germline V gene lookup returns CDR1 ENHRY and CDR2 SYGVKD. The CDR3 bases are TGTGCCATCAGTGAGTCGGTAGGGGAAATTAACTATGGCTACACCTTC. Its protein product is CAISESVGEINYGYTF.

This rearrangement joins TRBV5-1 to TRBJ1-3; TRBD1 is a possible D gene (5 bases). The V end lost 5 bases, the J end lost 2 bases, and 14 bases lay between the germline ends. Germline lookup yields CDR1 SGHRS and CDR2 YFSETQ. This CDR3 contains 15 residues. CDR3 region: CASRLTVTAGNTIYF. The CDR3 nucleotides read TGCGCCAGCAGGTTGACAGTGACAGCTGGAAACACCATATATTTT. Using reference TRBV5-1 and TRBJ1-3 for the parts outside the CDR3, the full variable domain is KAGVTQTPRYLIKTRGQQVTLSCSPISGHRSVSWYQQTPGQGLQFLFEYFSETQRNKGNFPGRFSGRQFSNSRSEMNVSTLELGDSALYLCASRLTVTAGNTIYFGEGSWLTVV.

The genes are TRBV20-1 and TRBJ2-7; D gene unclear. The CDR3 is made up of 10 amino acids. V was trimmed by 6 bases and J by 4 bases, leaving 7 bases between them. CDR1 and CDR2 from the germline V gene are DFQATT and SNEGSKA (reference sequence). This chain's CDR3 is CSASDYEQYF. Here the CDR3 DNA reads TGCAGTGCCTCCGATTACGAGCAGTACTTC.

The count of this clone is one. The chain combines TRBV7-2 with TRBJ1-6; 9 bases map to TRBD1. Germline CDR1 and CDR2: SGHTA and FQGNSA. The V and J ends lost 7 bases and 8 bases, in that order; junction bases with no gene match: 9. The CDR3 has 15 amino acids. The CDR3 bases are TGTGCCAGCATCATCCCAGGACAGGGGCATTCACCCCTCCACTTT. Translated: CASIIPGQGHSPLHF.

The chain has TRBV18 and TRBJ2-3, with 8 bases aligning to TRBD2. V lost 5 bases and J lost 3; bases outside the gene matches: 10. The CDR3 totals 16 residues. Germline V gene sequence: CDR1 KGHSH, CDR2 LQKENI. The CDR3 DNA reads TGTGCCAGCTCAGCTACTCGGAGCGGGGGTACAGATACGCAGTATTTT. Translating gives CASSATRSGGTDTQYF.

There are a few counts of this clone. The chain couples TRBV6-2 or TRBV6-3 to TRBJ1-2; TRBD1 matches at 9 bases. The CDR3 has 15 amino acids. CDR1 is MNHEY and CDR2 is SVGEGT in the germline V gene. V dropped 5 bases and J dropped 5; count of bases not matched to a gene: 9. CDR3 DNA sequence: TGTGCCAGCAGTCGCCGGGACAGGGACTATTATGGCTACACCTTC. Translated: CASSRRDRDYYGYTF.

This chain's CDR3 is CASSFARDSPQHF. The CDR3 DNA follows: TGTGCCAGCAGTTTCGCCCGGGACTCTCCCCAGCATTTT. The chain carries TRBV12-3 or TRBV12-4 and TRBJ1-5, with D perhaps matching TRBD1 (5 bases). This CDR3 is 13 amino acids long. V was shortened by 3 bases and J by 10 bases, with 13 bases between the two germline ends.

This clone occurred a few times. The chain uses TRBV5-1 and TRBJ2-2; unclear D gene. Between the trimmed V and J ends, which lost 4 bases and 5 bases, there was a span of 9 bases. The CDR3 is 13 residues long. In germline, CDR1 is SGHRS, CDR2 YFSETQ. The CDR3: CASSMGQTGELFF. The CDR3 DNA reads TGCGCCAGCAGCATGGGTCAGACCGGGGAGCTGTTTTTT.